Below, 4 T cell receptor beta chains from the same sample are listed, as sequenced in a study of early T cells in non-severe SARS-CoV-2 infection. From the 5' RACE reads, TCRdb called clonotypes with MiXCR, one entry per CDR3 protein. Of around 98,000 distinct CDR3 sequences in the sample, 11% are singletons; the top ten hold approximately 5%. What was sequenced was whole blood. The source is an adult who was a healthcare worker with PCR-confirmed SARS-CoV-2 infection or an uninfected control (not recorded which).

This clonotype has a count of ten or more. The V and J genes are TRBV20-1 and TRBJ1-2; D call uncertain. Germline CDR1 reads DFQATT; CDR2 reads SNEGSKA (reference sequence). The CDR3 loop spans 11 amino acids. V was shortened by 0 bases and J by 4 bases, with 3 bases between the two germline ends. For the CDR3, the DNA is TGCAGTGCTAGAGAAGCCTATGGCTACACCTTC. The encoded protein is CSAREAYGYTF.

This clonotype was observed a handful of times. The V and J genes are TRBV20-1 and TRBJ2-5, with 8 bases aligning to TRBD1. From germline, CDR1 is DFQATT and CDR2 SNEGSKA (reference sequence). The CDR3 is made up of 15 amino acids. The V gene end was trimmed by 5 bases and the J gene end by 5 bases; junction bases not matched to a gene: 13. The DNA of the CDR3 is TGCAGTGCTGGTTCTTTGGCAGGGGGCATGGAGACCCAGTACTTC. Protein: CSAGSLAGGMETQYF.

This sequence joins TRBV2 and TRBJ1-1; a weak D match, TRBD1 (5 bases). The V end was cut by 8 bases, the J end by 3 bases, with 16 bases between. The CDR3 extends over 14 amino acids. Germline V gives CDR1 SNHLY, CDR2 FYNNEI. The CDR3 DNA reads TGTGCCAGCGGGGCATGGGACGTCCACACTGAAGCTTTCTTT. It translates to CASGAWDVHTEAFF. The entire variable domain, with the rest obtained from reference TRBV2 and TRBJ1-1, is as follows: EPEVTQTPSHQVTQMGQEVILRCVPISNHLYFYWYRQILGQKVEFLVSFYNNEISEKSEIFDDQFSVERPDGSNFTLKIRSTKLEDSAMYFCASGAWDVHTEAFFGQGTRLTVV.

This chain joins TRBV29-1 and TRBJ1-3; no definite D call. The V end lost 6 bases, the J end lost 8 bases, and 17 bases lay between the germline ends. Germline V gene data show CDR1 as SQVTM and CDR2 as ANQGSEA. The CDR3 totals 13 residues. The CDR3 coding sequence is TGCAGCGTCACGTCCTCTCCCCGGGACACCATATATTTT. As protein: CSVTSSPRDTIYF.